The sequence of this T cell receptor beta chain was determined in a study of blood T cell dynamics during melanoma immunotherapy. DNA loading was fixed at roughly 360 ng for all bulk PBMC samples. The assay was immunoSEQ multiplex PCR, and TCRdb's table has in-frame clones only and misses some. This table holds tens of thousands of clones, just under 90% found once. J gave up 5 bases and V 0 bases, and 4 bases lay outside the gene matches. Germline loops: CDR1 SGHRS, CDR2 YFSETQ. The CDR3 extends over 15 amino acids. As for time point: pre-treatment baseline. V gene TRBV5-1 combines with J gene TRBJ2-3; TRBD2 matches at 9 bases. This specimen consisted of blood, obtained from a patient treated with checkpoint blockade. The origin of this receptor is a human donor with melanoma. CDR3 bases: TGCGCCAGCAGCTTGGCGTTGACTAGCGGAGATACGCAGTATTTT. Amino acids: CASSLALTSGDTQYF.